The clone carrying this TCR beta chain was observed a handful of times. Its specificity is unknown. Runs used v3.0 of the immunoSEQ assay and were done at survey level. TCRdb's copy holds only in-frame clones and misses some; the assay was immunoSEQ multiplex PCR. Seen here are 26,000 or so clones, roughly 90% observed once, and the top ten hold over 3.5%. The junction had 2 bases not matched to a gene; V was cut back by 1 base and J by 2 bases. The CDR3 sequence is 15 residues long. Germline CDR1 LNHDA, CDR2 SQIVND (reference sequence). This sample stems from a study of long-term antiretroviral therapy in people with HIV. Findings and limits, study-wide: Pre-ART expanded clones dominated the repertoire at every time point.

J is TRBJ2-1 and V is TRBV19; the match to TRBD1 covers 7 bases. The receptor comes from a woman aged 18-29 years with HIV. The specimen comprised unsorted PBMCs, sampled 0.5 years after starting antiretroviral therapy. CDR3 sequence (DNA): TGTGCCAGTAGTATAGGACAGGGCCCCTACAATGAGCAGTTCTTC. This codes for CASSIGQGPYNEQFF.